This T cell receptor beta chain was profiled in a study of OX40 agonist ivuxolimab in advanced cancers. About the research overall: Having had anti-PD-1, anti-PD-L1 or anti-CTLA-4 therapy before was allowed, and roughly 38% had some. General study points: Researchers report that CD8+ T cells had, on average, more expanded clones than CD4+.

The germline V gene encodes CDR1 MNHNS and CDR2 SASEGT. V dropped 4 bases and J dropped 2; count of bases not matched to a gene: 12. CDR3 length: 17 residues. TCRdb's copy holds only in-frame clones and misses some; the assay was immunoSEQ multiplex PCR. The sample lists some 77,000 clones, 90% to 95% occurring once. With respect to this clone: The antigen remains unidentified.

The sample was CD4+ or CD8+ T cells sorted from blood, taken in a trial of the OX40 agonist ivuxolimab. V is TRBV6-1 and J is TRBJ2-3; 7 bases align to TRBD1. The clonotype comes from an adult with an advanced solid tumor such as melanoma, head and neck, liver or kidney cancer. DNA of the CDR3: TGTGCCAGCAGTGGGCAGGGACAGAATAGGCCCACAGATACGCAGTATTTT. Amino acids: CASSGQGQNRPTDTQYF.